This TCR beta chain stems from a study of shared clonotypes between healthy human individuals. The method was immunoSEQ multiplex PCR; TCRdb's version includes in-frame clones alone and lacks a portion of them. The table includes about 1.9 million clones, about 94% detected once. About this clone itself: Its antigen is undetermined.

The V gene lost 3 bases and the J gene lost 0 bases, with 15 bases spanning the gap. In germline, CDR1 is SQVTM, CDR2 ANQGSEA. The CDR3 is 15 amino acids. Study-level findings and limits: In having few donors, the study represented limited genetic and exposure-history diversity. The expectation was that sequencing depth would affect clonotype sharing among donors.

Naive CD8 isolation took CD45RO-negative cells positively selected for CCR7 and excluded terminally differentiated effector memory CD45RA+ cells. The receptor's source is a man between 18 and 35 years old in good health. Some clones in this sample may be carry-over from other donors' samples. The V call is TRBV29-1, the J call TRBJ2-7; a weak D match, TRBD2 (6 bases). The sample consisted of naive CD8+ T cells from PBMCs. The CDR3 coding sequence is TGCAGCGTTGATTTGGGGGGAGGAATCTCCTACGAGCAGTACTTC. This sequence encodes CSVDLGGGISYEQYF.